This T cell receptor (beta chain) was recovered during a study of regulatory T cells in long-lasting Graves disease. In the study overall: Graves' cases, newly diagnosed, had used antithyroid drugs under 3 months. Regarding the study as a whole: Newly diagnosed disease favored TRBV20-1 and TRBJ2-1 over persistent disease.

This clonotype has only a few counts. The antigen is not known. Through Arm-PCR of CDR3 regions and iRepertoire HTBI primers, TCR beta libraries were built. A single record per CDR3 protein comes from TCRdb applying MiXCR to the multiplex PCR reads. The repertoire holds about 620,000 distinct CDR3 sequences, with roughly 15% as singletons. This CDR3 spans 18 amino acids. Trimming shortened V by 1 base and J by 3 bases, and 19 bases separated the two germline ends. Per germline, CDR1 SEHNR and CDR2 FQNEAQ (reference sequence). Time point: newly diagnosed GD, antithyroid drugs for less than 3 months. Following extraction of RNA from PBMCs, that RNA was used to make the TCR library. The same data also contributed to another study, on T cells in Graves' hyperthyroidism and ophthalmopathy. This second study says: When ophthalmopathy did not progress within 18 months, Graves' hyperthyroidism was considered stable.

V usage is TRBV7-9 and J usage is TRBJ1-5, with unresolved D. The material sequenced was peripheral blood mononuclear cells (PBMCs), taken at new diagnosis, from a patient treated with antithyroid drugs. The origin of this receptor is a woman aged 25 to 39 with Graves disease. The CDR3 sequence: CASSLVSGNPNHNQPQHF. In DNA, the CDR3 is TGTGCCAGCAGCTTAGTGTCCGGGAATCCCAACCACAATCAGCCCCAGCATTTT.